Reported below is one T cell receptor (beta chain). Its antigen remains unidentified. Method: immunoSEQ multiplex PCR; TCRdb's copy keeps in-frame clones and lacks some. The table shows 90,000 to 100,000 clones, with roughly 88% occurring only once. This sample is part of a study of T cell responses to AZD1222 COVID-19 vaccine. Findings and caveats of the study: The donor cohort was predominantly white British with a female majority, and clonal diversity may have been underestimated. The number of AZD1222 recipients seropositive at baseline was only five or six.

This CDR3 contains 16 residues. The germline CDR1 and CDR2 sequences are MNHEY and SVGAGI. Trimming took 4 bases from V and 6 from J; bases not matched to a gene: 9. Sequences were derived from peripheral blood, sampled on day 0 of AZD1222 vaccination. The TCR originated in an adult in good health. The chain combines TRBV6-5 with TRBJ2-2; 9 nucleotides agree with TRBD2. CDR3 DNA sequence: TGTGCCAGCAGTTCTTTAGCGGGAGAGGCCGCCGGGGAGCTGTTTTTT. It specifies CASSSLAGEAAGELFF.